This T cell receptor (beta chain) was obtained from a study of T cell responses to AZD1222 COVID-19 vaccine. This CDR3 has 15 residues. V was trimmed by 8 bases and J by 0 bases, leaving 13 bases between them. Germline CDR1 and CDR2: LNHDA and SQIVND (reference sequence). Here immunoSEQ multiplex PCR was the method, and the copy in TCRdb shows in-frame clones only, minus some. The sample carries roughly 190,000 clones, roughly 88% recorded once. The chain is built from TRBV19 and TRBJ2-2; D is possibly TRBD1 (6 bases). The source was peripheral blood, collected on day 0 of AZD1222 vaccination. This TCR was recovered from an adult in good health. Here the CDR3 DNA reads TGTGCCAGTGCCCCCCAGGGGACGAACACCGGGGAGCTGTTTTTT. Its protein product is CASAPQGTNTGELFF.